A single sample gave rise to the 13 T cell receptor beta chains below, sequenced in a study of Graves' ophthalmopathy and Graves' hyperthyroidism. RNA transcripts served as template for amplifying TCR beta CDR3 sequences. First-round RT-PCR relied on HTBI primers, and a second-round multiplex PCR came next. Each CDR3 protein is one row after TCRdb ran MiXCR on the multiplex PCR reads. This sample has 300,000 to 450,000 distinct CDR3 sequences; about 18% occur once, and the top ten carry 2.4%. Input material: peripheral blood. These receptors were obtained from an adult woman with stable Graves' hyperthyroidism.

In this sample, this clonotype turned up many times. V usage is TRBV20-1 and J usage is TRBJ2-7, with 7 positions matching TRBD1. V lost 4 bases, J lost 2 bases, and 17 bases stayed unmatched. This CDR3 comprises 17 residues. The V gene's germline CDR1 is DFQATT and CDR2 SNEGSKA (reference sequence). Here the CDR3 reads CSATYQLDRFPPYEQYF. Written as DNA, the CDR3 is TGCAGTGCTACTTATCAACTGGACAGGTTCCCTCCCTACGAGCAGTACTTC.

This clonotype was found many times. The rearrangement uses TRBV28 and TRBJ2-5, with D possibly being TRBD1 or TRBD2 (6 bases each). Germline CDR1 MDHEN, CDR2 SYDVKM. Trimming cost V 6 bases and J 0 bases, with 14 bases left between them. The CDR3 has 15 amino acids. In nucleotides, the CDR3 is TGTGCCAGCAGAGGCGGGACACTGTACCAAGAGACCCAGTACTTC. Residues: CASRGGTLYQETQYF.

This clonotype was seen ten or more times. The V call is TRBV20-1, the J call TRBJ2-7; D is ambiguous. Germline assignment: CDR1 DFQATT and CDR2 SNEGSKA (reference sequence). This CDR3 has 16 amino acids. Trimming took off 6 bases at V and 2 bases at J, with 23 bases between the two ends. CDR3 loop: CSAPAVAGLNTYEQYF. For the CDR3, the DNA is TGCAGTGCCCCTGCCGTGGCAGGCCTGAATACCTACGAGCAGTACTTC.

In this sample, this clonotype turned up many times. The rearrangement joins TRBV10-3 to TRBJ1-2; D is perhaps TRBD1 (6 bases). From germline, CDR1 is ENHRY and CDR2 SYGVKD. The CDR3 has 15 residues. Trimming took off 10 bases at V and 2 bases at J, with 20 bases between the two ends. CDR3 coding DNA: TGTGCCACCCCGGGGGCCACCCTCTTCAACTATGGCTACACCTTC. It encodes CATPGATLFNYGYTF.

This clonotype was observed a handful of times. V is TRBV4-1 and J is TRBJ2-5; 11 nucleotides line up with TRBD2. The germline V gene has CDR1 MGHRA and CDR2 YSYEKL. V lost 6 bases to trimming and J lost 2 bases; unmatched junction nucleotides: 5. The CDR3 extends over 15 amino acids. The CDR3: CASRPGTSGQETQYF. As DNA, the CDR3 is TGCGCCAGCAGGCCGGGGACTAGCGGACAAGAGACCCAGTACTTC.

Only a few counts were recorded for this clonotype. The genes are TRBV7-6 and TRBJ2-4; the D gene is possibly TRBD1 (7 bases). The length of the CDR3 is 19 residues. Trimming shortened V by 5 bases and J by 0 bases, and 23 bases separated the two germline ends. Germline CDR1 is SGHVS and CDR2 is FNYEAQ. CDR3 region: CASSATAGGSGLAKNIQYF. CDR3 DNA sequence: TGTGCCAGCAGCGCGACTGCAGGGGGATCGGGACTAGCCAAAAACATTCAGTACTTC.

This clonotype was observed at least ten times. The V and J genes are TRBV3-1 and TRBJ2-4, with D uncertain. CDR1 is LGHDT and CDR2 is YNNKEL in the germline V gene (reference sequence). The length of the CDR3 is 14 residues. Deletions cut 1 base from V and 4 bases from J, with 8 bases between. The CDR3 is CASSQVSQKNIQYF. The CDR3 nucleotides are TGTGCCAGCAGCCAAGTTTCGCAGAAAAACATTCAGTACTTC. The full variable domain, with the rest looked up from reference TRBV3-1 and TRBJ2-4, is DTAVSQTPKYLVTQMGNDKSIKCEQNLGHDTMYWYKQDSKKFLKIMFSYNNKELIINETVPNRFSPKSPDKAHLNLHINSLELGDSAVYFCASSQVSQKNIQYFGAGTRLSVL.

This clonotype was seen at least ten times. This chain connects TRBV19 to TRBJ1-5, with a weak D call TRBD1 (5 bases). V lost 7 bases to trimming and J lost 2 bases, with 15 bases between them. This CDR3 comprises 15 residues. Germline lookup yields CDR1 LNHDA and CDR2 SQIVND (reference sequence). The CDR3 reads CASTQTSGGNQPQHF. The DNA of the CDR3 is TGTGCCAGTACCCAGACCTCGGGGGGCAATCAGCCCCAGCATTTT.

In this sample, this clonotype turned up many times. The chain has TRBV28 and TRBJ2-7, with 9 bases fitting TRBD2. CDR3 length: 15 amino acids. Trimming cost V 3 bases and J 4 bases; bases outside gene matches: 7. Germline CDR1 MDHEN, CDR2 SYDVKM. CDR3 DNA: TGTGCCAGCAGTTTCCAACCGACTAGCGGATACGAGCAGTACTTC. Its protein product is CASSFQPTSGYEQYF.

The V and J genes are TRBV28 and TRBJ2-7; D is unclear. Germline V gene sequence: CDR1 MDHEN, CDR2 SYDVKM. CDR3 length: 14 amino acids. For the CDR3, the DNA is TGTGCCAGCAGTTTAATCCAAAGTTCCTACGAGCAGTGCGTC. This translates into CASSLIQSSYEQCV.

This clonotype occurred many times. The chain carries TRBV7-2 and TRBJ1-2; 9 bases line up with TRBD1. The CDR3 contains 13 residues. V was pared by 5 bases and J by 7 bases, with 5 bases of the junction left unmatched. The germline V gene encodes CDR1 SGHTA and CDR2 FQGNSA. Written as DNA, the CDR3 is TGTGCCAGCAGCACCGGGACAGGGACTGGCTACACCTTC. Amino acid sequence: CASSTGTGTGYTF.

The chain uses TRBV12-3 or TRBV12-4 and TRBJ2-7; 8 positions match TRBD1. This CDR3 region has 13 residues. The trim removed 8 bases at V and 7 bases at J, leaving 10 bases unmatched. CDR3: CASGQGATGEQYF. The CDR3 DNA sequence: TGTGCCAGCGGTCAGGGGGCCACCGGGGAGCAGTACTTC.

This clonotype has at least ten counts. V is TRBV7-8 and J is TRBJ1-1; D gene ambiguous. CDR1 SGHVS and CDR2 FQNEAQ come from the germline V gene. This CDR3 is 12 amino acids long. The V end was cut by 8 bases, the J end by 1 base, with 8 bases between. The CDR3 nucleotides are TGTGCCAGCTGTGACCCGAACACTGAAGCTTTCTTT. Amino acids: CASCDPNTEAFF.